Shown below are 22 T cell receptor beta chains from a single sample sequenced in a study of blood T cell repertoires in COVID-19. The table came from immunoSEQ multiplex PCR; TCRdb's copy has only in-frame clones and leaves some out. The profile covers about 160,000 clones, with roughly 82% appearing a single time and 6.5% to 9% taken by the ten largest. Sequences were obtained from peripheral blood. The receptors derive from a woman aged 40 to 50 with COVID-19, enrolled during active disease.

V usage is TRBV6-6 and J usage is TRBJ2-7, with 9 positions matching TRBD1. The CDR3 is 14 amino acids. The junction had 5 bases not matched to a gene; V was cut back by 7 bases and J by 1 base. Germline CDR1 and CDR2: MNHNY and SVGAGI (reference sequence). CDR3 bases: TGTGCCAGCAAGGACAGGGGACCTTCCTACGAGCAGTACTTC. Its translation is CASKDRGPSYEQYF.

CDR3 residues: CASSQVADSSYNEQFF. CDR3 in DNA: TGTGCCAGCAGCCAAGTAGCGGATAGCTCCTACAATGAGCAGTTCTTC. This sequence joins TRBV4-2 and TRBJ2-1; a possible D gene is TRBD2 (6 bases). V was pared by 1 base and J by 0 bases, with 10 bases between. The CDR3 totals 16 residues. Germline CDR1 is LGHNA and CDR2 is YNFKEQ.

The chain combines TRBV27 with TRBJ2-7; unclear D gene. Germline lookup yields CDR1 MNHEY and CDR2 SMNVEV (reference sequence). Trimming removed 9 bases at V and 6 bases at J, with 21 bases between. This CDR3 contains 14 residues. CDR3 DNA: TGTGCCAGTATCTTCAGGCTGGGCCCCTGCGAGCAGTACTTC. Protein sequence: CASIFRLGPCEQYF.

The chain links TRBV5-1 to TRBJ1-4; D is unclear. Germline V gene data show CDR1 as SGHRS and CDR2 as YFSETQ. The V end lost 4 bases, the J end lost 4 bases, and 11 bases lay between the germline ends. The CDR3 sequence is 14 residues long. CDR3 loop: CASSRRGGNEKLFF. The CDR3 DNA is TGCGCCAGCAGCCGTCGTGGAGGTAATGAAAAACTGTTTTTT.

This clone is a singleton in its sample. J is TRBJ2-1 and V is TRBV15; TRBD2 matches at 12 bases. This CDR3 contains 17 residues. In germline, CDR1 is LNHNV, CDR2 YYDKDF (reference sequence). V trimming: 2 bases; J trimming: 2 bases; junction bases outside the gene matches: 4. The DNA for the CDR3 is TGTGCCACCAGCAGACGGACTAGCGGGACAACCTACAATGAGCAGTTCTTC. This translates into CATSRRTSGTTYNEQFF.

This rearrangement joins TRBV3-1 (or the pseudogene TRBV3-2) to TRBJ2-5; D is ambiguous. In germline, CDR1 is LGHDT, CDR2 YNNKEL (reference sequence). The CDR3 covers 11 residues. The V gene lost 2 bases and the J gene lost 5 bases, with 3 bases spanning the gap. The CDR3 DNA sequence: TGTGCCAGCAGCCAACAGGAGACCCAGTACTTC. It yields the protein CASSQQETQYF.

The chain joins TRBV24-1 to TRBJ2-1, with 8 bases identical to TRBD2. Germline V gene sequence: CDR1 KGHDR, CDR2 SFDVKD. Trimming removed 1 base from V and 8 bases from J; junction bases left unmatched: 9. This CDR3 is built from 16 residues. This CDR3 reads CATSDFGEREFDEQFF. In DNA, the CDR3 is TGTGCCACCAGTGATTTTGGCGAGCGGGAGTTCGATGAGCAGTTCTTC.

This chain connects TRBV28 to TRBJ2-7, with D possibly TRBD2 on 6 matching bases. Trimming removed 7 bases at V and 5 bases at J, with 12 bases between. CDR3 length: 12 amino acids. CDR1 is MDHEN and CDR2 is SYDVKM in the germline V gene. DNA for the CDR3: TGTGCCAGCACCCGCCGCGGGGACGAGCAGTACTTC. It specifies CASTRRGDEQYF.

This clone appeared once. The J gene is TRBJ1-1, the V gene TRBV10-3; TRBD1 matches 8 bases. Germline CDR1 and CDR2: ENHRY and SYGVKD. Trimming at V came to 4 bases and at J to 5 bases, leaving 6 bases not matched to a gene. This CDR3 region has 14 residues. CDR3 nucleotides: TGTGCCATCAGTGCGACAGGGGCTCCTACTGAAGCTTTCTTT. This codes for CAISATGAPTEAFF.

The gene calls are TRBV3-1 (or the pseudogene TRBV3-2) and TRBJ1-1; D perhaps matches TRBD1 (6 bases). The CDR3 loop spans 15 amino acids. The V and J ends lost 3 bases and 0 bases respectively, with 11 bases between them. Germline CDR1 reads LGHDT; CDR2 reads YNNKEL (reference sequence). The CDR3 is CASSHTGSMNTEAFF. DNA of the CDR3: TGTGCCAGCAGCCACACAGGGAGCATGAACACTGAAGCTTTCTTT.

The sample holds a few counts of this clone. The gene calls are TRBV27 and TRBJ2-6; TRBD1 is a possible D gene (7 bases). Germline V lookup: CDR1 MNHEY, CDR2 SMNVEV (reference sequence). The V gene lost 5 bases and the J gene lost 0 bases, with 14 bases spanning the gap. This CDR3 has 17 residues. This chain's CDR3 is CASSAAGGRSGANVLTF. In DNA, the CDR3 is TGTGCCAGCAGTGCCGCAGGGGGGCGCTCTGGGGCCAACGTCCTGACTTTC.

The gene calls are TRBV3-1 (or the pseudogene TRBV3-2) and TRBJ2-7, with 8 nucleotides matching TRBD1. The CDR3 spans 15 residues. From germline, CDR1 is LGHDT and CDR2 YNNKEL (reference sequence). J lost 5 bases, V lost 3 bases, and 9 bases had no gene match. CDR3 coding DNA: TGTGCCAGCAGCCATATCGGACAGGGTACCCACGAGCAGTACTTC. Translation: CASSHIGQGTHEQYF.

V is TRBV6-1 and J is TRBJ2-3; 9 bases are a match to TRBD2. With 2 bases clipped from V and 4 bases from J, the junction kept 4 bases outside the gene matches. The CDR3 totals 15 residues. The germline CDR1 and CDR2 sequences are MNHNS and SASEGT. CDR3 bases: TGTGCCAGCAGTGAACGGGCGGGAGGGCCAGATACGCAGTATTTT. It codes for CASSERAGGPDTQYF.

V gene TRBV6-5 combines with J gene TRBJ1-4; perhaps TRBD1 as D (5 bases). From germline, CDR1 is MNHEY and CDR2 SVGAGI. The CDR3 is made up of 13 amino acids. V was shortened by 10 bases and J by 4 bases, with 13 bases between the two germline ends. As DNA, the CDR3 is TGTGCCAACCGGGCGGGGGGTAATGAAAAACTGTTTTTT. Amino acids: CANRAGGNEKLFF.

V and J are TRBV6-5 and TRBJ2-2, with a tentative D call TRBD2 (7 bases). V shed 5 bases and J shed 6 bases, with 16 bases lying between them. This CDR3 has 15 residues. The germline gives CDR1 MNHEY, CDR2 SVGAGI. In nucleotides, the CDR3 is TGTGCCAGCAGTCTTGAGGGGGGGCGCCCCGGGGAGCTGTTTTTT. Amino acid sequence: CASSLEGGRPGELFF.

The chain joins TRBV2 to TRBJ2-1; 7 positions match TRBD2. V trimming: 6 bases; J trimming: 9 bases; junction bases outside the gene matches: 8. This CDR3 has 13 amino acids. Per germline, CDR1 SNHLY and CDR2 FYNNEI. CDR3: CASRAASGTEQFF. DNA of the CDR3: TGTGCCAGCAGAGCGGCTAGCGGCACTGAGCAGTTCTTC. Looking up the rest from reference TRBV2 and TRBJ2-1 gives the full variable domain: EPEVTQTPSHQVTQMGQEVILRCVPISNHLYFYWYRQILGQKVEFLVSFYNNEISEKSEIFDDQFSVERPDGSNFTLKIRSTKLEDSAMYFCASRAASGTEQFFGPGTRLTVL.

This chain joins TRBV20-1 and TRBJ2-3, with 10 bases lining up with TRBD2. The CDR3 runs 15 residues. Unmatched junction bases numbered 10, after V lost 3 bases and J lost 7 bases. Germline loops: CDR1 DFQATT, CDR2 SNEGSKA (reference sequence). This CDR3 reads CSASFLAGVGNTQYF. CDR3 in DNA: TGCAGTGCTAGTTTCCTAGCGGGAGTTGGAAATACGCAGTATTTT.

This chain uses TRBV21-1 with TRBJ2-7; the table's D call, TRBD2, was not checked against the DNA. TRBV21-1 is a known pseudogene. The CDR3 extends over 14 amino acids. The CDR3 protein is CASHRTSRVYEQYF. CDR3 sequence (DNA): TGTGCCAGCCATCGGACTAGCCGGGTCTACGAGCAGTACTTC.

The gene calls are TRBV19 and TRBJ2-3, with 11 bases fitting TRBD2. The CDR3 runs 16 residues. Trimming cost V 5 bases and J 0 bases; bases outside gene matches: 4. The germline CDR1 and CDR2 sequences are LNHDA and SQIVND (reference sequence). CDR3 loop: CASSGIAGGSTDTQYF. For the CDR3, the DNA is TGTGCCAGTAGTGGGATAGCGGGGGGGAGCACAGATACGCAGTATTTT.

The chain is built from TRBV5-4 and TRBJ2-3; D is uncertain. The CDR3 consists of 14 residues. Germline V gene lookup returns CDR1 SGHNT and CDR2 YYREEE (reference sequence). V dropped 4 bases and J dropped 0 bases, with 9 bases sitting between them. The CDR3 reads CASSPESSTDTQYF. The DNA for the CDR3 is TGTGCCAGCAGCCCAGAATCTAGCACAGATACGCAGTATTTT.

The chain carries TRBV30 and TRBJ2-2; the D gene is possibly TRBD2 (6 bases). CDR1 and CDR2 (germline): GTSNPN, SVGIG (reference sequence). The CDR3 has 15 amino acids. V was cut by 5 bases and J by 1 base, with 14 bases left in between. DNA for the CDR3: TGTGCCTGGGAGGCGGGACTTCGGAACACCGGGGAGCTGTTTTTT. It yields the protein CAWEAGLRNTGELFF.

The count of this clone is one. The chain employs TRBV11-3 and TRBJ2-5; 9 positions agree with TRBD1. The CDR3 is made up of 16 amino acids. After removal of 4 bases from V and 1 base from J, the junction contained 7 bases not matched to a gene. The V gene's germline CDR1 is SGHNT and CDR2 YENEEA. The CDR3 bases are TGTGCCAGCAGCTACCACAGGGGGCATGGCCAAGAGACCCAGTACTTC. This encodes CASSYHRGHGQETQYF. Drawing the rest from reference TRBV11-3 and TRBJ2-5, the complete variable domain is EAGVVQSPRYKIIEKKQPVAFWCNPISGHNTLYWYLQNLGQGPELLIRYENEEAVDDSQLPKDRFSAERLKGVDSTLKIQPAELGDSAVYLCASSYHRGHGQETQYFGPGTRLLVL.